This T cell receptor (beta chain) was identified in a study of glioma-infiltrating T cells after dendritic cell vaccination. In the study overall: Between the early 2000s and the early 2010s, patients got autologous tumor lysate-pulsed dendritic cell vaccines.

This CDR3 has 14 residues. Germline-derived CDR1 and CDR2 are SGHDT and YYEEEE. The V gene end was trimmed by 4 bases and the J gene end by 0 bases; junction bases not matched to a gene: 3. Input was roughly 2.2 ug genomic DNA, or all available if less. Clones were read by immunoSEQ multiplex PCR, and TCRdb kept only the in-frame ones, dropping some. The sample lists around 89,000 clones, approximately 84% occurring once. The clonotype comes from a human donor with glioblastoma. Sequenced material: blood, taken before dendritic cell vaccination. The chain uses TRBV5-6 and TRBJ1-1, with TRBD1 matching 7 bases. CDR3 coding DNA: TGTGCCAGCAGCAAGGACAGGCTGAACACTGAAGCTTTCTTT. This codes for CASSKDRLNTEAFF.